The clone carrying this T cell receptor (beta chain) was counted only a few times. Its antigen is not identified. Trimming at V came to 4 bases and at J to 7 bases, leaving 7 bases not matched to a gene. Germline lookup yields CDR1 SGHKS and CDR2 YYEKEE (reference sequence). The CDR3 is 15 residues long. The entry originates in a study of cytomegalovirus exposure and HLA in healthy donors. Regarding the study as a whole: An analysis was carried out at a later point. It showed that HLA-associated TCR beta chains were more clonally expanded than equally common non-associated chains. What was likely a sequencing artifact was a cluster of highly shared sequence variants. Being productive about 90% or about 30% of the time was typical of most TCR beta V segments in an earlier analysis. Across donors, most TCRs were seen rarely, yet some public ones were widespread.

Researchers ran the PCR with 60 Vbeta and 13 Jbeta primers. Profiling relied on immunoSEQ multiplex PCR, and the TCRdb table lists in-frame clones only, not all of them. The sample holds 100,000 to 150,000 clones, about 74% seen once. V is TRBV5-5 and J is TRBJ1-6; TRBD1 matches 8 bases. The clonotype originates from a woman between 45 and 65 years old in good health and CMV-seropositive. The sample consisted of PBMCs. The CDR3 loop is CASSLLDRANSPLHF. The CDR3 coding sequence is TGTGCCAGCAGCCTCTTGGACAGGGCGAATTCACCCCTCCACTTT.